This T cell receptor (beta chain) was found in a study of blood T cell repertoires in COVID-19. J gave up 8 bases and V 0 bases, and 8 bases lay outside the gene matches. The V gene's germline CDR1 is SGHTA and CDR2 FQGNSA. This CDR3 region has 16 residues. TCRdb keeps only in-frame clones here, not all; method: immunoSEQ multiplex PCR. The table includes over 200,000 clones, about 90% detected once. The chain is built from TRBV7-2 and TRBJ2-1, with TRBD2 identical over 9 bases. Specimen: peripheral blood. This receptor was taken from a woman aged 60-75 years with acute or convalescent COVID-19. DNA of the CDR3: TGTGCCAGCAGCTTAGCGCTGGATAGCGGGAGAGATGAGCAGTTCTTC. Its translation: CASSLALDSGRDEQFF.